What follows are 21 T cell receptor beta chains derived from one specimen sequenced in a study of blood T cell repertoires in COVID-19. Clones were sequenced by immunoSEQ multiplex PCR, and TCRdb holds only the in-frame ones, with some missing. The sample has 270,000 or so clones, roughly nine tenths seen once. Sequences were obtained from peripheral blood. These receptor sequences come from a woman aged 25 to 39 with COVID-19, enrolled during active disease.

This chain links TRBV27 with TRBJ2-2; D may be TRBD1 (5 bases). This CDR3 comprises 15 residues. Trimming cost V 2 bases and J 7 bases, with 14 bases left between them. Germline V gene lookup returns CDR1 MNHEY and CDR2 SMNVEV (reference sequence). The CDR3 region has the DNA TGTGCCAGCAGTTTAGGGTCAGGGAAAAGCGGGGAGCTGTTTTTT. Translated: CASSLGSGKSGELFF.

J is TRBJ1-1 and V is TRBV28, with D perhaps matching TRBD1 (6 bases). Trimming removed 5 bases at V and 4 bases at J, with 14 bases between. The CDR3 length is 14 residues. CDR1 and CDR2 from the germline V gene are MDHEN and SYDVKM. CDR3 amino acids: CASSQDSVVTEAFF. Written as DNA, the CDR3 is TGTGCCAGCAGTCAGGACAGTGTGGTCACTGAAGCTTTCTTT.

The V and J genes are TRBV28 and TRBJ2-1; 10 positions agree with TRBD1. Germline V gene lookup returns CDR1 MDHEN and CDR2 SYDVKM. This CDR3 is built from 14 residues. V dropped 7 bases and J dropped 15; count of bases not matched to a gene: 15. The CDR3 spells CASNTYRRDRGSFF. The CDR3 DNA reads TGTGCCAGCAACACGTACCGCCGGGACAGGGGTTCGTTCTTC.

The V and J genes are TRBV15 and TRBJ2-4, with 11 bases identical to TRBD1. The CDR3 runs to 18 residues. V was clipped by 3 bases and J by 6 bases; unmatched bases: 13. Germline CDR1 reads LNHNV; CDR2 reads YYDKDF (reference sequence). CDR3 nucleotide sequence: TGTGCCACCAGCAGGATACGGAGGTTAGGGACAGGGGGAAACATTCAGTACTTC. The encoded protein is CATSRIRRLGTGGNIQYF.

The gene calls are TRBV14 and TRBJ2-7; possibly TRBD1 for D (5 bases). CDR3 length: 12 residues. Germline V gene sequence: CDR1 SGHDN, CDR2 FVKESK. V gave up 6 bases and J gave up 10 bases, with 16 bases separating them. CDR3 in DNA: TGTGCCAGCAGTCGTACACCGTGGGGCCAGTACTTC. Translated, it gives CASSRTPWGQYF.

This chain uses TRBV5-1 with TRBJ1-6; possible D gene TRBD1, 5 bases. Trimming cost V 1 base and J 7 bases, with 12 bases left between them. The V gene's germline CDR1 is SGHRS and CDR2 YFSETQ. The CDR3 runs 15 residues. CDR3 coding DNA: TGCGCCAGCAGCTTGCTTACCGGGGGAAATTCACCCCTCCACTTT. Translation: CASSLLTGGNSPLHF.

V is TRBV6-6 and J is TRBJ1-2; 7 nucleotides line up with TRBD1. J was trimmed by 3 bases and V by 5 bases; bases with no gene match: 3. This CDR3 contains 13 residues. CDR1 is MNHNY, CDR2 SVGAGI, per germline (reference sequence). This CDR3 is CASSQQGHYGYTF. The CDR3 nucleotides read TGTGCCAGCAGTCAACAGGGGCACTATGGCTACACCTTC.

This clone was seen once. This chain's CDR3 is CASSANTDTQYF. The CDR3 coding sequence is TGTGCCAGCAGCGCCAACACAGATACGCAGTATTTT. This chain connects TRBV9 to TRBJ2-3; no reliable D call. Trimming stripped 3 bases from V and 2 bases from J, with 4 bases between. Germline V gene lookup returns CDR1 SGDLS and CDR2 YYNGEE. The CDR3 is made up of 12 amino acids.

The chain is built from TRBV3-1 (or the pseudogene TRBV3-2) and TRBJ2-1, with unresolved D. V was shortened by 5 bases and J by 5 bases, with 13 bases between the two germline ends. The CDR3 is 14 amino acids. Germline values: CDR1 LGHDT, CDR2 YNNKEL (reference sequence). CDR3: CASSSFMVDNEQFF. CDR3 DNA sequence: TGTGCCAGCAGCAGCTTCATGGTAGACAATGAGCAGTTCTTC.

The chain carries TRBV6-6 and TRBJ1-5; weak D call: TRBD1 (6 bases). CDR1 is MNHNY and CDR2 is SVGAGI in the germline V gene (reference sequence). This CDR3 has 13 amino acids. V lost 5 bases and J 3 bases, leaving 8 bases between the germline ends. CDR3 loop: CASSTGSNQPQHF. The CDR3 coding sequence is TGTGCCAGCAGTACAGGGTCCAATCAGCCCCAGCATTTT.

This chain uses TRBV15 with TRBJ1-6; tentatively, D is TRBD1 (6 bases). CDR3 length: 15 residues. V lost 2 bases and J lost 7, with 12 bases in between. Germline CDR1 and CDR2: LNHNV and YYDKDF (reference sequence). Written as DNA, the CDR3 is TGTGCCACCAGCAGATTACAGGGCCCCAATTCACCCCTCCACTTT. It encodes CATSRLQGPNSPLHF.

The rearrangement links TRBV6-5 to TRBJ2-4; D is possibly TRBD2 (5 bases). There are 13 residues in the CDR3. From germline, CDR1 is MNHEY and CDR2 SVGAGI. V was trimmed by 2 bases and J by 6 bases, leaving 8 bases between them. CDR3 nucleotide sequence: TGTGCCAGCAGTTACAGAGAGGGAAACATTCAGTACTTC. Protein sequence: CASSYREGNIQYF.

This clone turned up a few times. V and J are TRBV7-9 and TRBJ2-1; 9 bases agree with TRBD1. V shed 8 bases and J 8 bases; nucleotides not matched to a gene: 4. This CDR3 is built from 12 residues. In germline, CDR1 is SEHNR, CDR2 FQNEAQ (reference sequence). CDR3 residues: CASQGQGHEQFF. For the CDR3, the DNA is TGTGCCAGCCAGGGACAGGGTCATGAGCAGTTCTTC. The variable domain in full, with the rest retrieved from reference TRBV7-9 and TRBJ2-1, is DTGVSQNPRHKITKRGQNVTFRCDPISEHNRLYWYRQTLGQGPEFLTYFQNEAQLEKSRLLSDRFSAERPKGSFSTLEIQRTEQGDSAMYLCASQGQGHEQFFGPGTRLTVL.

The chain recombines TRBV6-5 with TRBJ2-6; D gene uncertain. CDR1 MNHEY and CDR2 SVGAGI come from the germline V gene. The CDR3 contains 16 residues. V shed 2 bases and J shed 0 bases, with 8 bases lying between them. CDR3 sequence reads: CASSYGPYSGANVLTF. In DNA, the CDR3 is TGTGCCAGCAGTTACGGTCCCTACTCTGGGGCCAACGTCCTGACTTTC.

CDR3 region: CASSRAIGLAGADTQYF. The CDR3 DNA sequence: TGTGCCAGCAGTAGGGCTATTGGACTAGCGGGGGCAGATACGCAGTATTTT. This sequence joins TRBV2 and TRBJ2-3, with 13 bases matching TRBD2. Losses at the gene ends were 5 bases for V and 4 bases for J; bases not matched to a gene: 9. Germline CDR1 is SNHLY and CDR2 is FYNNEI. CDR3 length: 17 amino acids.

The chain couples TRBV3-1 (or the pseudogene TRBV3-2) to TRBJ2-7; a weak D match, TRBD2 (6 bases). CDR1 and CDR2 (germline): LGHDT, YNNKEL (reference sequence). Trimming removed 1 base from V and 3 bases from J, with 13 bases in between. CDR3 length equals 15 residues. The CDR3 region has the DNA TGTGCCAGCAGCCAAGGGGGGGTTTACTTCTACGAGCAGTACTTC. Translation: CASSQGGVYFYEQYF.

Here the CDR3 DNA reads TGTGCCAGCAGTTACTGGCGGGGTGGCTACGAGCAGTACTTC. Residues: CASSYWRGGYEQYF. This chain links TRBV6-5 with TRBJ2-7; D may be TRBD2 (6 bases). In germline, CDR1 is MNHEY, CDR2 SVGAGI. The CDR3 spans 14 residues. V dropped 1 base and J dropped 3 bases, with 10 bases sitting between them.

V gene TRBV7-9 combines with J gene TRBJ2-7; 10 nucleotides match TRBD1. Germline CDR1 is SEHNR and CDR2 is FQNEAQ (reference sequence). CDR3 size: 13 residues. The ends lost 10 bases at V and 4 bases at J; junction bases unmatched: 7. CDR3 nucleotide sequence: TGTGCCACCGCCGGGACAGGGGTGTACGAGCAGTACTTC. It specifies CATAGTGVYEQYF.

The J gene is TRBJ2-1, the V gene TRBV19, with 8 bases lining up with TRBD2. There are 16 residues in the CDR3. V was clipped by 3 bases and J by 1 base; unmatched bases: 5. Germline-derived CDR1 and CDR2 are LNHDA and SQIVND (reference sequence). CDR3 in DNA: TGTGCCAGTAGTATCGGGGGGGCCTGGTCCTACAATGAGCAGTTCTTC. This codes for CASSIGGAWSYNEQFF.

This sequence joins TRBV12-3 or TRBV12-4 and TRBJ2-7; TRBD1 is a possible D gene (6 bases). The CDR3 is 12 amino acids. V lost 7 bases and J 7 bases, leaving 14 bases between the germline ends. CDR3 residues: CASTLQQGEQYF. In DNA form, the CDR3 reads TGTGCCAGCACCCTTCAGCAGGGGGAGCAGTACTTC.

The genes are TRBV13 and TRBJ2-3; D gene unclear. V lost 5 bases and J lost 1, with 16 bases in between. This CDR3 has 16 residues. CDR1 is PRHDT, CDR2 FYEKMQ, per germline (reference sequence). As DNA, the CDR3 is TGTGCCAGCAGCCCCCAGCGAGACTGGGGCACAGATACGCAGTATTTT. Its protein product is CASSPQRDWGTDTQYF.